This T cell receptor beta chain was identified in a study of blood T cells in healthy people across ages. In each sample, at least 7 million PBMCs were isolated. Through a sample-barcoded 5' primer and a J-beta primer mix, a second PCR was run for roughly 7 to 12 cycles. TCRdb independently ran MiXCR on the 5' RACE reads; one entry per CDR3 protein. Of more than 1 million distinct CDR3 sequences listed, over 35% are singletons. A word on this clonotype: The antigen is not known.

V shed 5 bases and J 2 bases; nucleotides not matched to a gene: 16. The CDR3 length is 19 residues. The V gene's germline CDR1 is SGHVS and CDR2 FQNEAQ. Overall study findings and caveats: With age, beta diversity per million T cells declined roughly linearly, significantly by approximately 41.

The genes are TRBV7-8 and TRBJ2-3; 10 bases agree with TRBD2. The sample comprised blood. The TCR originated in a woman aged 60 to 75 in good health. CDR3 DNA sequence: TGTGCCAGCAGCCCGCCCCTCGGGGGAGCGGGAGGGGCCACAGATACGCAGTATTTT. This sequence encodes CASSPPLGGAGGATDTQYF.